The rows below give T cell receptor beta chains drawn from one sample of a study of blood T cell repertoires in COVID-19. Generated by immunoSEQ multiplex PCR, the TCRdb table keeps only in-frame clones and is missing some. This sample carries around 700,000 clones, about 90% of them seen once, and the ten largest clones take about 0.26%. The sample taken for sequencing was peripheral blood. These receptors were collected from a woman under 30 with acute or convalescent COVID-19. Both conserved end residues are part of each CDR3.

CASSPDSYEQYF,TRBV12-3/TRBV12-4
CATSDFPDRGWKLFF,TRBV24-1
CASSQDLGILAYNEQFF,TRBV3-1/TRBV3-2
CATRGTGHYNEQFF,TRBV24-1
CASSQPGERRGTDTQYF,TRBV4-1
CASSPRGDRNPYNVLTF,TRBV9
CAWSSGEFGQPQHF,TRBV30
CAISGTDSGNTIYF,TRBV10-3
CASSDSGQGASPLHF,TRBV6-4
CASSPAGGQGASGELFF,TRBV3-1/TRBV3-2
CASQPDSHSGNTIYF,TRBV5-1
CAWSFAGGYNEQFF,TRBV30
CASNRGENEKLFF,TRBV9
CASSPGQLGETQYF,TRBV6-5
CASSLYTGDWYEQYF,TRBV5-1
CAWTPLGQGAPGVGQPQHF,TRBV30
CASSLRGPWVPGANVLTF,TRBV7-2
CASSLGSLGVGSYEQYF,TRBV5-1
CASSQTGKGDTEAFF,TRBV4-2
CASGRGGSPLHF,TRBV2
CATSRDMAYGYTF,TRBV15
CATSRDLGTSGAYNEQFF,TRBV15
CASSLEPWRDEKLFF,TRBV5-1
CASSLQGTDTQYF,TRBV6-4
CASSLKRRVGNTIYF,TRBV6-4
CASSFSYEAEAFF,TRBV5-1
CASSFGGASRHEQYF,TRBV7-2
CASSVGQGDRTGELFF,TRBV9
CASGGTGELFF,TRBV10-1
CASRDGGGPRGYTF,TRBV5-5
CASSLVESGNTEAFF,TRBV5-1